These T cell receptor beta chains were read from a single sample in a study of blood T cell repertoires in COVID-19. Only in-frame clones appear in the TCRdb table, and some are missing; sequencing was by immunoSEQ multiplex PCR. The table shows more than 150,000 clones, with roughly 90% occurring only once. Material: PBMCs or T cells enriched from blood (not recorded which). The receptor source for this set is a young woman who had recovered from COVID-19. CDR3s include the opening cysteine and the closing phenylalanine or tryptophan. The D gene is left open where the match is weak. Clone size is shown for a subset of rows, as once, few, many or a class of expanded clone.

d_call,j_call,clone_size,v_call,cdr3_aa,cdr3_nt
TRBD2,TRBJ2-1,.,TRBV7-2,CASSLGGGPGEQFF,TGTGCCAGCAGCTTAGGGGGGGGACCCGGTGAGCAGTTCTTC
.,TRBJ1-4,.,TRBV19,CACAANNEKLFF,TGTGCCTGCGCGGCCAATAATGAAAAACTGTTTTTT
.,TRBJ1-3,once,TRBV11-2,CASSLPGAYGNTIYF,TGTGCCAGCAGCTTACCCGGAGCCTATGGAAACACCATATATTTT
TRBD1,TRBJ2-7,.,TRBV10-3,CAISESGQGKVVQYF,TGTGCCATCAGTGAGTCAGGACAGGGTAAGGTGGTGCAGTACTTC
TRBD2,TRBJ2-1,.,TRBV13,CASSTRRGGHNEQFF,TGTGCCAGCAGCACCCGGCGGGGGGGGCACAATGAGCAGTTCTTC
.,TRBJ2-1,.,TRBV10-3,CAISGGQSQFF,TGTGCCATCAGTGGAGGACAGTCACAGTTCTTC
.,TRBJ1-2,.,TRBV23-1,CASSQLTGGTGYTF,TGCGCCAGCAGTCAGCTGACCGGGGGTACCGGCTACACCTTC
.,TRBJ1-2,.,TRBV19,CASSIRGGGGYTF,TGTGCCAGTAGTATCCGGGGAGGTGGGGGCTACACCTTC
.,TRBJ1-2,few,TRBV6-5,CASSPGEWGYGYTF,TGTGCCAGCAGTCCAGGGGAGTGGGGCTATGGCTACACCTTC
.,TRBJ2-3,.,TRBV7-3,CASSPITGPTDTQYF,TGTGCCAGCAGCCCGATTACAGGGCCCACAGATACGCAGTATTTT
.,TRBJ1-4,.,TRBV27,CASRYRDDEKLFF,TGTGCCAGCAGGTACAGGGATGACGAAAAACTGTTTTTT
.,TRBJ1-1,once,TRBV2,CASSEGTWGRRNTEAFF,TGTGCCAGCAGTGAAGGGACGTGGGGGAGGCGGAACACTGAAGCTTTCTTT
TRBD1,TRBJ1-5,.,TRBV6-5,CASSGGTGKNQPQHF,TGTGCCAGCAGCGGGGGGACAGGGAAAAATCAGCCCCAGCATTTT
.,TRBJ1-2,.,TRBV11-2,CASSPTGHDYGYTF,TGTGCCAGCAGCCCGACCGGACACGATTATGGCTACACCTTC
.,TRBJ1-3,.,TRBV15,CATSRDLQSGNTIYF,TGTGCCACCAGCAGAGATTTACAATCCGGAAACACCATATATTTT
.,TRBJ2-7,.,TRBV11-2,CASSLVLGLAYEQYF,TGTGCCAGCAGCTTAGTGTTGGGGCTAGCCTACGAGCAGTACTTC
.,TRBJ1-4,.,TRBV24-1,CATSESEWEKLFF,TGTGCCACCAGTGAGAGTGAATGGGAAAAACTGTTTTTT
.,TRBJ2-2,.,TRBV2,CASRRGSTGELFF,TGTGCCAGCAGGAGGGGGTCCACCGGGGAGCTGTTTTTT
TRBD2,TRBJ2-1,.,TRBV3-1/TRBV3-2,CASSFRGAGGVDPQFF,TGTGCCAGCAGCTTCCGCGGGGCGGGAGGGGTCGACCCTCAGTTCTTC
TRBD2,TRBJ2-1,.,TRBV7-9,CASSAGTSGGPYNEQFF,TGTGCCAGCAGCGCCGGGACTAGCGGGGGCCCATACAATGAGCAGTTCTTC
TRBD1,TRBJ1-2,.,TRBV6-1,CASSESGTGNDGYTF,TGTGCCAGCAGTGAAAGTGGGACAGGGAATGATGGCTACACCTTC
.,TRBJ2-2,.,TRBV6-5,CASSYSRGTSVGELFF,TGTGCCAGCAGTTACAGTCGAGGGACATCGGTCGGGGAGCTGTTTTTT
.,TRBJ2-4,.,TRBV7-9,CASSLDLAKNIQYF,TGTGCCAGCAGCTTAGATCTAGCCAAAAACATTCAGTACTTC
TRBD1,TRBJ1-2,.,TRBV5-1,CASSFGQAFYGYTF,TGCGCCAGCAGCTTCGGACAGGCGTTCTATGGCTACACCTTC
TRBD1,TRBJ2-1,.,TRBV13,CASSLPAQGVYNEQFF,TGTGCCAGCAGCTTACCCGCTCAGGGGGTCTACAATGAGCAGTTCTTC
.,TRBJ1-2,few,TRBV9,CASSKTHTNYGYTF,TGTGCCAGCAGCAAGACACATACCAACTATGGCTACACCTTC